This entry is about one T cell receptor beta chain. The antigen is undetermined. This record comes from a study of shared clonotypes between healthy human individuals. Study summary: Donors were a couple of women and a few men aged 18 to 49. Study-level points and caveats: Sample collection involved blood only; tissue repertoires are likely different. Naive subsets generally exceeded memory subsets in estimated richness. With a handful of donors compared, roughly 4.9% of naive CD4 clonotypes were shared.

Sequencing was performed with immunoSEQ multiplex PCR; in TCRdb, only in-frame clones are kept and a portion is missing. This sample yields 1 million to 1.2 million clones, of which around 77% are seen a single time; 0.89% belongs to the top ten. In germline, CDR1 is SGHTS, CDR2 YDEGEE. Trimming pared 10 bases from V and 4 bases from J, leaving 15 bases between. CDR3 length: 13 residues. The chain has TRBV5-8 and TRBJ1-3; D not resolved. The source of this sequence is a man aged 18 to 30 in good health. Some clones in this sample may be carry-over from other donors' samples. Material for sequencing was memory CD4+ T cells from PBMCs. The sample's subset: CD45RA-negative fraction. CDR3 amino acids: CAGRPPGGNTIYF. CDR3 nucleotides: TGTGCCGGCCGACCCCCGGGAGGAAACACCATATATTTT. The full variable domain, completed using reference TRBV5-8 and TRBJ1-3, is EAGVTQSPTHLIKTRGQQATLRCSPISGHTSVYWYQQALGLGLQFLLWYDEGEERNRGNFPPRFSGRQFPNYSSELNVNALELEDSALYLCAGRPPGGNTIYFGEGSWLTVV.